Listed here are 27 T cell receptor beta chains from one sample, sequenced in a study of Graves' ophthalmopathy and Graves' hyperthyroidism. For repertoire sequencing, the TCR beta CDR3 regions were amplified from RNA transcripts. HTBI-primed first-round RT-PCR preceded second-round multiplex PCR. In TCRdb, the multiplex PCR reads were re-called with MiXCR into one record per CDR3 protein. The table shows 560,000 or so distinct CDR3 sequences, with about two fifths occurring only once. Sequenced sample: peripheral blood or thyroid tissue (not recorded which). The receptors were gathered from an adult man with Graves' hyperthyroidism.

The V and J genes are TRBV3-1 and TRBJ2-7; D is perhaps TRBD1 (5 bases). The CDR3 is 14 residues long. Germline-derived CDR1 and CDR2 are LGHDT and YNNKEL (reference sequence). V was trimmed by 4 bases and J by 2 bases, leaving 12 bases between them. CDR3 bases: TGTGCCAGCAGCCTAAGGGGTGTAACCTACGAGCAGTACTTC. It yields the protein CASSLRGVTYEQYF.

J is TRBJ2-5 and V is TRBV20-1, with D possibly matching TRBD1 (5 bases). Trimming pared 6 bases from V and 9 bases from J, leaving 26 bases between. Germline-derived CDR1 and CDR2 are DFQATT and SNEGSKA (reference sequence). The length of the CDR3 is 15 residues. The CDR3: CSATSGAGINQPQYF. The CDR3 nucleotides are TGCAGTGCAACCAGTGGGGCAGGGATCAATCAGCCCCAGTACTTC.

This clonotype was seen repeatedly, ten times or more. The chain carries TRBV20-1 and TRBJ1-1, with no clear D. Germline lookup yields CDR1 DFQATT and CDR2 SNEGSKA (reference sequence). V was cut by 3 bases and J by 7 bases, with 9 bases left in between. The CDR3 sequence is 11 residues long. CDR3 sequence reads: CSARHADEAFF. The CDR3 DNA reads TGCAGTGCTAGGCATGCTGATGAAGCTTTCTTT.

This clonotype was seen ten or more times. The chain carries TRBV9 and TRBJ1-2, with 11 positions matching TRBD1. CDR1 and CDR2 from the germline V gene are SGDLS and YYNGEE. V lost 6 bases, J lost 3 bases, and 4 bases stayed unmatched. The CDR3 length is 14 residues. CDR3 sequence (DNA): TGTGCCAGCAATCCGGGACAGGGGGACTATGGCTACACCTTC. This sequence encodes CASNPGQGDYGYTF. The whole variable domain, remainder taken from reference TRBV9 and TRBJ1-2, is DSGVTQTPKHLITATGQRVTLRCSPRSGDLSVYWYQQSLDQGLQFLIQYYNGEERAKGNILERFSAQQFPDLHSELNLSSLELGDSALYFCASNPGQGDYGYTFGSGTRLTVV.

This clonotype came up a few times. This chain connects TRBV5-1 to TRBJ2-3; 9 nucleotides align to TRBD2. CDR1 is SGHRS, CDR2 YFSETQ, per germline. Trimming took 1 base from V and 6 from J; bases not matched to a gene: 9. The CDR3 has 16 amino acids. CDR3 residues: CASSLSRGRAEDTQYF. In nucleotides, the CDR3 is TGCGCCAGCAGCTTGTCTCGCGGGAGGGCGGAGGATACGCAGTATTTT.

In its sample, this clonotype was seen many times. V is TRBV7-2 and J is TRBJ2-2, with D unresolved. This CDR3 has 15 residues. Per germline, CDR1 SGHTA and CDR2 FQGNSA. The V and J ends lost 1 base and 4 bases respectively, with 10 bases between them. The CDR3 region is CASSLDTGGTGELFF. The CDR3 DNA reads TGTGCCAGCAGCTTAGATACTGGCGGCACCGGGGAGCTGTTTTTT.

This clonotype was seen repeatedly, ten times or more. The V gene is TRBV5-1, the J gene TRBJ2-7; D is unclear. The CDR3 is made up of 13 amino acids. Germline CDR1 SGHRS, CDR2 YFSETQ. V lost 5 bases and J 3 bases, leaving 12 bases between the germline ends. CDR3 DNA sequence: TGCGCCAGCAGTGAACCACCTAGCTACGAGCAGTACTTC. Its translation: CASSEPPSYEQYF. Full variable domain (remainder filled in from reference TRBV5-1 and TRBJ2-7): KAGVTQTPRYLIKTRGQQVTLSCSPISGHRSVSWYQQTPGQGLQFLFEYFSETQRNKGNFPGRFSGRQFSNSRSEMNVSTLELGDSALYLCASSEPPSYEQYFGPGTRLTVT.

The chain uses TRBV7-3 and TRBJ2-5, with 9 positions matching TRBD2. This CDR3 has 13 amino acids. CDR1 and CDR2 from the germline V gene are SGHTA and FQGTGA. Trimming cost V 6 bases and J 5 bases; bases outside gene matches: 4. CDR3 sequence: CASRAGGHETQYF. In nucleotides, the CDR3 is TGTGCCAGCAGGGCGGGAGGGCATGAGACCCAGTACTTC.

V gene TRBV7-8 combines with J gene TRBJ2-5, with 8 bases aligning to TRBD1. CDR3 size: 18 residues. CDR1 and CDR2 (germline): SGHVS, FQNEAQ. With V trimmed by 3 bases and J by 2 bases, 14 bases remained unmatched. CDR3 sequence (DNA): TGTGCCAGCAGCTTTGGGTATCGCGACAGGGGACGGCAAGAGACCCAGTACTTC. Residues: CASSFGYRDRGRQETQYF.

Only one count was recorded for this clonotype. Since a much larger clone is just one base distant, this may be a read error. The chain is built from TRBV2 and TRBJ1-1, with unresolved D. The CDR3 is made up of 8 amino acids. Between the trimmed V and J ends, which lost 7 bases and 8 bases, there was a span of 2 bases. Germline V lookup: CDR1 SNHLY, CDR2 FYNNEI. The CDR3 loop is CASMEAFF. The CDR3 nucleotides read TGTGCCAGCATGGAAGCTTTCTTT.

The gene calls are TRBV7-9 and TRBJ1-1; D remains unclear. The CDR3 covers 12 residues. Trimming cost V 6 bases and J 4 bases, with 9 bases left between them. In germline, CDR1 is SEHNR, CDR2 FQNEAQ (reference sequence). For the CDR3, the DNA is TGTGCCAGCAGACGGAGCGGCACTGAAGCTTTCTTT. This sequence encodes CASRRSGTEAFF. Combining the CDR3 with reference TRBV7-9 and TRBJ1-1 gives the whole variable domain DTGVSQNPRHKITKRGQNVTFRCDPISEHNRLYWYRQTLGQGPEFLTYFQNEAQLEKSRLLSDRFSAERPKGSFSTLEIQRTEQGDSAMYLCASRRSGTEAFFGQGTRLTVV.

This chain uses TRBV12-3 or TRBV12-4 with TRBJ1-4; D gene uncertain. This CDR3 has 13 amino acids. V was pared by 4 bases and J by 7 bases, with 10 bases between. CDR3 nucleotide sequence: TGTGCCAGCAGTTACCGGCGGTCTGAAAAACTGTTTTTT. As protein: CASSYRRSEKLFF.

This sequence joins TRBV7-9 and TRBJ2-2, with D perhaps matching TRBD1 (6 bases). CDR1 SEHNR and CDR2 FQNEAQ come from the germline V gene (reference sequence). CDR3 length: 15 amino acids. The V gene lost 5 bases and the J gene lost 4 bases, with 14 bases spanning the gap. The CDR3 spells CASSAQGRVTGELFF. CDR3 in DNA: TGTGCCAGCAGCGCACAGGGTCGGGTCACCGGGGAGCTGTTTTTT.

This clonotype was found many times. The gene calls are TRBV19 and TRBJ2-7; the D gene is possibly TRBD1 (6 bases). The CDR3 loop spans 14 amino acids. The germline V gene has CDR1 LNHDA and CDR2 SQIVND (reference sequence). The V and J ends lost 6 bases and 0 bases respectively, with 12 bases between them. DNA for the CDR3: TGTGCCAGTAGGCCAACAGGGTTCTCCTACGAGCAGTACTTC. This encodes CASRPTGFSYEQYF.

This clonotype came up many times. The CDR3 DNA follows: TGTGCCAGCCGCGAGACATCGGGGGCAACTTTCTTT. It is translated as CASRETSGATFF. The J gene is TRBJ1-1, the V gene TRBV7-9; a possible D gene is TRBD1 (6 bases). Between the trimmed V and J ends, which lost 8 bases and 12 bases, there was a span of 19 bases. The CDR3 sequence is 12 residues long. The germline CDR1 and CDR2 sequences are SEHNR and FQNEAQ (reference sequence).

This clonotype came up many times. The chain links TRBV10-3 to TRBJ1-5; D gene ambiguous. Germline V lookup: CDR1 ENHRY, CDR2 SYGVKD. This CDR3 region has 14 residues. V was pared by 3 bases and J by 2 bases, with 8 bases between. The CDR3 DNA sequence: TGTGCCATCAGTGATCTTGATGGCAATCAGCCCCAGCATTTT. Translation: CAISDLDGNQPQHF.

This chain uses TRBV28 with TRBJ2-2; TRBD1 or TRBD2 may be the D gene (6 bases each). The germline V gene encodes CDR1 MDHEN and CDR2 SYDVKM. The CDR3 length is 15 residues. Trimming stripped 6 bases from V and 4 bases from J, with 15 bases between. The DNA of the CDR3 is TGTGCCAGCAGCCAACACGGGGGCGGCACCGGGGAGCTGTTTTTT. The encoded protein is CASSQHGGGTGELFF. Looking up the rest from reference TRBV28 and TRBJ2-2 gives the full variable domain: DVKVTQSSRYLVKRTGEKVFLECVQDMDHENMFWYRQDPGLGLRLIYFSYDVKMKEKGDIPEGYSVSREKKERFSLILESASTNQTSMYLCASSQHGGGTGELFFGEGSRLTVL.

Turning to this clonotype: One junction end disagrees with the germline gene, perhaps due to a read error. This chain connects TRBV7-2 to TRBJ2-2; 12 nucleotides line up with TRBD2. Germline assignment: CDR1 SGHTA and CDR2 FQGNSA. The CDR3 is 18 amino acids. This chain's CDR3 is CASSQDLAGGRYTGELFF. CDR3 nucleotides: TGCGCCAGCAGCCAAGACCTAGCGGGGGGGCGTTACACCGGGGAGCTGTTTTTT.

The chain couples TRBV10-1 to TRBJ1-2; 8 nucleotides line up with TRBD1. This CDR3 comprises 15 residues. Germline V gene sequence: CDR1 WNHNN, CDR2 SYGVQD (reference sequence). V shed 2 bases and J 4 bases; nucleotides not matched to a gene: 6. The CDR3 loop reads CASSEAGGVGYGYTF. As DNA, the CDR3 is TGCGCCAGCAGTGAGGCAGGGGGCGTCGGCTATGGCTACACCTTC.

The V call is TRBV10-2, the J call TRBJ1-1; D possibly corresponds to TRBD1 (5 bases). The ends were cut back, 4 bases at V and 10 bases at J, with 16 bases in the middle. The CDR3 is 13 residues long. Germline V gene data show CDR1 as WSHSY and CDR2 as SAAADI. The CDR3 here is CASSARDGGGAFF. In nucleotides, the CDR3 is TGCGCCAGCAGTGCGAGGGACGGTGGGGGAGCTTTCTTT.

The CDR3 DNA sequence: TGCGCCAGTAGGGGGACTTTAACAGATACGCAGTATTTT. Encoded protein: CASRGTLTDTQYF. The gene calls are TRBV5-1 and TRBJ2-3; either TRBD1 or TRBD2 may fit D (6 bases each). Germline loops: CDR1 SGHRS, CDR2 YFSETQ. V shed 8 bases and J shed 3 bases, with 13 bases lying between them. This CDR3 has 13 amino acids.

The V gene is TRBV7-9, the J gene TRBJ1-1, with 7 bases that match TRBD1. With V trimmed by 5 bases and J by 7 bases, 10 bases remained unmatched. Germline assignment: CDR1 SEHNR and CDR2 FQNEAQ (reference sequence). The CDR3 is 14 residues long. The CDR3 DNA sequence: TGTGCCAGCAGCCTAAGATCAGGGGGACTTGAAGCTTTCTTT. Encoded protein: CASSLRSGGLEAFF.

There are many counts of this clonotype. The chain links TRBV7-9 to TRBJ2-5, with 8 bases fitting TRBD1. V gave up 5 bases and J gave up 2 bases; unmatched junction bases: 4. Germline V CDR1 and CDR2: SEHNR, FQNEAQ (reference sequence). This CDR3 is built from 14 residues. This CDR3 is CASSPRQGQETQYF. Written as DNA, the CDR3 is TGTGCCAGCAGCCCACGACAGGGGCAAGAGACCCAGTACTTC.

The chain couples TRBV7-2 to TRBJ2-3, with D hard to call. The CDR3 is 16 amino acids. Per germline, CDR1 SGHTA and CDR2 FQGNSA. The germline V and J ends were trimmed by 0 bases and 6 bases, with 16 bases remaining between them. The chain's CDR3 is CASSLAFTFSPDTQYF. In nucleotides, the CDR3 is TGTGCCAGCAGCTTAGCTTTCACTTTTTCACCCGATACGCAGTATTTT.

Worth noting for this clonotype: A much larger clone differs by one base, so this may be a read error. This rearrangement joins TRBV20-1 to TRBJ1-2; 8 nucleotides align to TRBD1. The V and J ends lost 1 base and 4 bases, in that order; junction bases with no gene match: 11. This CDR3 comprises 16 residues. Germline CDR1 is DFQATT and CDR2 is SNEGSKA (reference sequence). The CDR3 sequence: CSARGTGTITSYGYTF. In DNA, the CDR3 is TGCAGTGCTAGAGGGACAGGGACTATCACTAGCTATGGCTACACCTTC.

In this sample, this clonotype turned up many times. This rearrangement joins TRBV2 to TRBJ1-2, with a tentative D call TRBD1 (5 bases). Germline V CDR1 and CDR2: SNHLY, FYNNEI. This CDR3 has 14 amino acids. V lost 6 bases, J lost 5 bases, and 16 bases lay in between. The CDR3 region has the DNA TGTGCCAGCAGGAACCGACGGGGGGGTTATGGCTACACCTTC. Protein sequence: CASRNRRGGYGYTF.

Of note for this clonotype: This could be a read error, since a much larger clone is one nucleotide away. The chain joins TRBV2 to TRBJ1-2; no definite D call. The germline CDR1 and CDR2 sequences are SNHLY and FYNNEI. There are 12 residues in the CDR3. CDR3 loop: CACSVFKYGYTF. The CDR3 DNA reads TGTGCCTGCAGTGTATTCAAATATGGCTACACCTTC.